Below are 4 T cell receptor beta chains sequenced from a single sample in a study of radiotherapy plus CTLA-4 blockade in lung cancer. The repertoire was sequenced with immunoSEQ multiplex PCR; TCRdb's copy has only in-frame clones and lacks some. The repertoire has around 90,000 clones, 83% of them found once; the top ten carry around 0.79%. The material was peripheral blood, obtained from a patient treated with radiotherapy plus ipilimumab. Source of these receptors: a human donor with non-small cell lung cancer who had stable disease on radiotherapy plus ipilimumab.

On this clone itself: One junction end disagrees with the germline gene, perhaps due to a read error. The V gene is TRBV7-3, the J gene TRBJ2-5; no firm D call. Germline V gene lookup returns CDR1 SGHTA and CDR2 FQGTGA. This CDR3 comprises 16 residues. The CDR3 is CASSLTLQGAQGTQYF. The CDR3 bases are TGTGCCAGCAGCTTAACCCTTCAAGGCGCCCAAGGGACCCAGTACTTC.

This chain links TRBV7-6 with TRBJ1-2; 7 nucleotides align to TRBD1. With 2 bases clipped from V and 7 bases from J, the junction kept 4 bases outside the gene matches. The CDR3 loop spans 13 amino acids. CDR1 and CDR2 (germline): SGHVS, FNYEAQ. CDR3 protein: CASSLTGEFGYTF. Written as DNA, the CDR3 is TGTGCCAGCAGCTTAACAGGGGAGTTTGGCTACACCTTC.

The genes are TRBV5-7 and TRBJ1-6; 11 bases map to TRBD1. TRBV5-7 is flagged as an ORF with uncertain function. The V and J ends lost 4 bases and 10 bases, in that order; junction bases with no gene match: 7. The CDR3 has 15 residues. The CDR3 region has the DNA TGTGCCAGCAGCCGCCGGGGACAGGGGGACTCACCCCTCCACTTT. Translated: CASSRRGQGDSPLHF.

The CDR3 sequence is CASSEPGTGGPGELFF. Here the CDR3 DNA reads TGTGCCAGCAGCGAACCCGGGACAGGGGGCCCCGGGGAGCTGTTTTTT. The chain joins TRBV9 to TRBJ2-2; 12 bases are shared with TRBD1. The CDR3 covers 16 residues. In germline, CDR1 is SGDLS, CDR2 YYNGEE. V lost 3 bases to trimming and J lost 6 bases; unmatched junction nucleotides: 6.